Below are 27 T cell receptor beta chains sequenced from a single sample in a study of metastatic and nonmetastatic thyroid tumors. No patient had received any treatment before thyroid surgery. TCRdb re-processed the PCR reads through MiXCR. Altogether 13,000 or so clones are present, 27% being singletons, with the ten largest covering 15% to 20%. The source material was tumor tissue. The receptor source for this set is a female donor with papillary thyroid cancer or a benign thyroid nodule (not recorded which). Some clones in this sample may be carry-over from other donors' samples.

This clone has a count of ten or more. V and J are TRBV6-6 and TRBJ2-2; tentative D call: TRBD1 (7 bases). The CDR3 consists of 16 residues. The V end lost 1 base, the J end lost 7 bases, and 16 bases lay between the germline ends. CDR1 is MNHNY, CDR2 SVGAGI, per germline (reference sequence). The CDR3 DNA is TGTGCCAGCAGTTACTGGCAGGGGGGCGGAGGCGGGGAGCTGTTTTTT. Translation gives CASSYWQGGGGGELFF.

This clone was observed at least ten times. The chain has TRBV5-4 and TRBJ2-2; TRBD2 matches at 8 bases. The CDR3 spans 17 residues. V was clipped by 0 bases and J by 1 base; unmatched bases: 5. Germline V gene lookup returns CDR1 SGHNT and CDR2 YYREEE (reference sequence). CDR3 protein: CASSLGGSGRNTGELFF. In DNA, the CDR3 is TGTGCCAGCAGCTTGGGAGGGAGCGGGAGGAACACCGGGGAGCTGTTTTTT.

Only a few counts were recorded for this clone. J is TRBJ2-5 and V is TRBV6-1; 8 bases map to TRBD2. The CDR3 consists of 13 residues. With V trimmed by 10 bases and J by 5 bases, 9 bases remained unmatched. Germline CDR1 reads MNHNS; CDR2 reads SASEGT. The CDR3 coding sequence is TGTGCCATCTCGAGGGCTAGCGGGGAGACCCAGTACTTC. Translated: CAISRASGETQYF.

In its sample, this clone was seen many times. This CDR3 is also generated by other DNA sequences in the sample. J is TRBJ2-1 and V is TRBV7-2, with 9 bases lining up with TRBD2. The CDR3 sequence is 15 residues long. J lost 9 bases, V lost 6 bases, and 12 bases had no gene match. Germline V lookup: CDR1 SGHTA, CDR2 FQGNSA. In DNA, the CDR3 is TGTGCCAGCAGGGAGGGGAGCGGGAGGAGGGGTGAGCAGTTCTTC. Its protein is CASREGSGRRGEQFF. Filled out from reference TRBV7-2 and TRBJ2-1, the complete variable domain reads GAGVSQSPSNKVTEKGKDVELRCDPISGHTALYWYRQSLGQGLEFLIYFQGNSAPDKSGLPSDRFSAERTGGSVSTLTIQRTQQEDSAVYLCASREGSGRRGEQFFGPGTRLTVL.

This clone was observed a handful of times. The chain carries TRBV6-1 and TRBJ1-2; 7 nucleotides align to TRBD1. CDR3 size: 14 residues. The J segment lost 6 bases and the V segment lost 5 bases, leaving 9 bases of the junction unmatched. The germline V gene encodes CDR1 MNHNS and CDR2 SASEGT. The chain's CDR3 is CASSPGQARDGYTF. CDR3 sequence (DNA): TGTGCCAGCAGTCCCGGACAGGCGAGGGATGGCTACACCTTC.

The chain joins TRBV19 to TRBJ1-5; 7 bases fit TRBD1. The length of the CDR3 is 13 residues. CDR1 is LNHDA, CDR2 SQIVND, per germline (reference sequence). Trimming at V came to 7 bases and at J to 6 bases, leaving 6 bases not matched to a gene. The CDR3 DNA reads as TGTGCCAGTACCGACAGGGAAGGTCAGCCCCAGCATTTT. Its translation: CASTDREGQPQHF.

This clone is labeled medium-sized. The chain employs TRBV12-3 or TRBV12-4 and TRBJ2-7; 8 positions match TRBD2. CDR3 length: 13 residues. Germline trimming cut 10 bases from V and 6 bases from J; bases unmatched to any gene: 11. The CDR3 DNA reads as TGTGCCACCGGGAGCGGGAGTAGGTCCGAGCAGTACTTC. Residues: CATGSGSRSEQYF.

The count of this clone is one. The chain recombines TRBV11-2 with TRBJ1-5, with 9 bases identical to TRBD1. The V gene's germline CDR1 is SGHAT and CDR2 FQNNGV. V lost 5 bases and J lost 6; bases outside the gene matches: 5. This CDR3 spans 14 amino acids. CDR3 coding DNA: TGTGCCAGCAGCCCTACAGGGGGCGGTCAGCCCCAGCATTTT. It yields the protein CASSPTGGGQPQHF. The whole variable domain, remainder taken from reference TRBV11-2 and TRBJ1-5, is EAGVAQSPRYKIIEKRQSVAFWCNPISGHATLYWYQQILGQGPKLLIQFQNNGVVDDSQLPKDRFSAERLKGVDSTLKIQPAKLEDSAVYLCASSPTGGGQPQHFGDGTRLSIL.

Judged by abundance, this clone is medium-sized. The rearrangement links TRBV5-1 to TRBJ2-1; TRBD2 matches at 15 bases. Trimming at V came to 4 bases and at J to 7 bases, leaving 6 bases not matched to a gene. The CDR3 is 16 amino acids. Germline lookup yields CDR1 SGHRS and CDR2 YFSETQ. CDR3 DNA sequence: TGCGCCAGCAGCCCTGGGACTAGCGGGAGGTTAAATGAGCAGTTCTTC. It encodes CASSPGTSGRLNEQFF.

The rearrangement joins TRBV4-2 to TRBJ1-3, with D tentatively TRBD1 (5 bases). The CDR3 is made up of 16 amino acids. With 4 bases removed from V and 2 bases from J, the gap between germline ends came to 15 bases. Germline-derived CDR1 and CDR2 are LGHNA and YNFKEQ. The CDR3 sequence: CASSRSQDKTGNTIYF. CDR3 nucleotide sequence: TGTGCCAGCAGCCGCTCCCAGGACAAGACTGGAAACACCATATATTTT.

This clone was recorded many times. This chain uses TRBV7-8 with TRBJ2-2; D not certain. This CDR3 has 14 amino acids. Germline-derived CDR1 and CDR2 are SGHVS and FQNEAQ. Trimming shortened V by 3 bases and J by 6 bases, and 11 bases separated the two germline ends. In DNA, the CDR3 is TGTGCCAGCAGCTTTACAATTTCCGCCGGGGAGCTGTTTTTT. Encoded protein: CASSFTISAGELFF. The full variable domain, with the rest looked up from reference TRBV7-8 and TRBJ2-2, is GAGVSQSPRYKVAKRGQDVALRCDPISGHVSLFWYQQALGQGPEFLTYFQNEAQLDKSGLPSDRFFAERPEGSVSTLKIQRTQQEDSAVYLCASSFTISAGELFFGEGSRLTVL.

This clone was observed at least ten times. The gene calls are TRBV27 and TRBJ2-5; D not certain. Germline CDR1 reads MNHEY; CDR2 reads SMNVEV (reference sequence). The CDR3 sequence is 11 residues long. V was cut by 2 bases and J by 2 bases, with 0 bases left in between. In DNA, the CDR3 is TGTGCCAGCAGTTTACAAGAGACCCAGTACTTC. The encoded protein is CASSLQETQYF.

CDR3 nucleotides: TGTGCCAGCACCGCGGGACCAACCTACGAGCAGTACTTC. Its protein is CASTAGPTYEQYF. V gene TRBV6-1 combines with J gene TRBJ2-7; tentatively, D is TRBD2 (6 bases). The V end was cut by 7 bases, the J end by 2 bases, with 12 bases between. CDR1 is MNHNS, CDR2 SASEGT, per germline. The CDR3 extends over 13 amino acids.

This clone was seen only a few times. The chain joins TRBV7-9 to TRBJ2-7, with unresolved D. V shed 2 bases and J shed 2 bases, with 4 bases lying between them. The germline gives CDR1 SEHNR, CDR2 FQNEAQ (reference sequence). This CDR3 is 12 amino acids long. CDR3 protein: CASSLTTYEQYF. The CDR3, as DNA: TGTGCCAGCAGCTTAACGACCTACGAGCAGTACTTC.

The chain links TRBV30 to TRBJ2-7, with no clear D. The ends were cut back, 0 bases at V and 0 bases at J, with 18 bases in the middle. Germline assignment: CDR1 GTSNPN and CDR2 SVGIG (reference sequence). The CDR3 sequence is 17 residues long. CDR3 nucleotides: TGTGCCTGGAGTGTACCGGGTAGGGTAATTCCCTCCTACGAGCAGTACTTC. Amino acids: CAWSVPGRVIPSYEQYF.

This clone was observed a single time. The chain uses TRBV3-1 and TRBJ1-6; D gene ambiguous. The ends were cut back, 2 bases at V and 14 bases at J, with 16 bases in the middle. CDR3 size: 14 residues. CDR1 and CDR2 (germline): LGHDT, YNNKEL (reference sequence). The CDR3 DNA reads TGTGCCAGCAGCCAAACTCACGGGGTCCACGCCCTCCACTTT. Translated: CASSQTHGVHALHF.

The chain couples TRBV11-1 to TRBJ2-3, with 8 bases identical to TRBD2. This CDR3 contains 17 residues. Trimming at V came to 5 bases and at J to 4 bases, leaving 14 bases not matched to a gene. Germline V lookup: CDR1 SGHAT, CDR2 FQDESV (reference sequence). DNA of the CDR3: TGTGCCAGCAGCCCCCCCCAAAGCGGGAGTGGATCAGATACGCAGTATTTT. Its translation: CASSPPQSGSGSDTQYF.

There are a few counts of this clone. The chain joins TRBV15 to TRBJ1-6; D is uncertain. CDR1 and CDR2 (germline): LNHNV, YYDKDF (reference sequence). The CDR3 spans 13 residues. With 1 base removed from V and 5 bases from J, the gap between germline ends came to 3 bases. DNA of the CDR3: TGTGCCACCAGCAGAGGGGATAATTCACCCCTCCACTTT. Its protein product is CATSRGDNSPLHF.

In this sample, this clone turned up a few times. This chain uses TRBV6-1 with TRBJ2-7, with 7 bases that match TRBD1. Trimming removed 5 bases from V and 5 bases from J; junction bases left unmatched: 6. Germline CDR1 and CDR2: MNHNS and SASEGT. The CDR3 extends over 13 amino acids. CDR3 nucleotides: TGTGCCAGCAGTTTGACAGGGTGGGACGAGCAGTACTTC. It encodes CASSLTGWDEQYF.

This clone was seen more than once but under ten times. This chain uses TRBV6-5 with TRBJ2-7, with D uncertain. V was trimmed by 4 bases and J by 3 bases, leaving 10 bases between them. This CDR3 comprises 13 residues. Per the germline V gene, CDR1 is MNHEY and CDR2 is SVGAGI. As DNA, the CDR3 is TGTGCCAGCAGTTCCGAGGTGTACTACGAGCAGTACTTC. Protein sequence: CASSSEVYYEQYF.

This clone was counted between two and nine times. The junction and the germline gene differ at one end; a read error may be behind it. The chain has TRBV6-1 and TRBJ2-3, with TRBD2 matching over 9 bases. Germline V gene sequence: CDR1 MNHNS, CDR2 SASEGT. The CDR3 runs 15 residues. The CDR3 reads CASRGSGGPTDTQYF. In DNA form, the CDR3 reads TGTGCAAGCAGAGGGAGCGGGGGGCCCACAGATACGCAGTATTTT.

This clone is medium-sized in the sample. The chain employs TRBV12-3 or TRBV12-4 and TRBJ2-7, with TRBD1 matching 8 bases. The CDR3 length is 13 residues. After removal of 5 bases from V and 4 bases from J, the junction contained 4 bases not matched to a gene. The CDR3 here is CASSQRQGYEQYV. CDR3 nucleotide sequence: TGTGCCAGCAGTCAGAGACAGGGGTACGAGCAGTACGTC.

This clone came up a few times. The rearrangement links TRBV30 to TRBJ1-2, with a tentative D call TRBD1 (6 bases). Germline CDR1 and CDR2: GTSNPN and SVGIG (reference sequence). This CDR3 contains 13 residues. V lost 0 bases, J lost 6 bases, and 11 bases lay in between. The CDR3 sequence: CAWSVSEGDGYTF. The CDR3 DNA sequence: TGTGCCTGGAGTGTAAGCGAGGGGGATGGCTACACCTTC.

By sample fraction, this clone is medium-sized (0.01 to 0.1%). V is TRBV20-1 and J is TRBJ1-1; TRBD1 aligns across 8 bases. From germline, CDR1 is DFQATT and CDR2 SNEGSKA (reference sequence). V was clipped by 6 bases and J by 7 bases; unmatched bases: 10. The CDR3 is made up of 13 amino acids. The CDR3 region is CSAEGQVNFEAFF. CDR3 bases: TGCAGTGCAGAGGGACAGGTTAACTTTGAAGCTTTCTTT.

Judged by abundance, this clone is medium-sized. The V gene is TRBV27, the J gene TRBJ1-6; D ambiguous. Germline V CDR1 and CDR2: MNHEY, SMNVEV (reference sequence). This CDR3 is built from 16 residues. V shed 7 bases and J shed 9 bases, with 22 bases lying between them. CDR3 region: CASTIRWDFSPSPLHF. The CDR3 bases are TGTGCCAGCACCATTCGATGGGATTTTTCTCCTTCACCCCTCCACTTT.

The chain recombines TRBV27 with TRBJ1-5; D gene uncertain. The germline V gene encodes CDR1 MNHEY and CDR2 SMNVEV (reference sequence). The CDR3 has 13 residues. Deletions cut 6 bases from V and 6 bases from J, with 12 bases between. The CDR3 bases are TGTGCCAGCAGCCTTGGCCGGAGTCAGCCCCAGCATTTT. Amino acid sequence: CASSLGRSQPQHF.

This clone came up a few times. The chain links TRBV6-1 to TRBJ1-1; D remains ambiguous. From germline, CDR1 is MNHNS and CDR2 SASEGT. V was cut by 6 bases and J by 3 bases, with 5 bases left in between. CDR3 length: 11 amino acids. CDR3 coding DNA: TGTGCCAGCAGAAGATACACTGAAGCTTTCTTT. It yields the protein CASRRYTEAFF.